One and the same sample provided the 16 T cell receptor beta chains below, sequenced in a study of OX40 agonist ivuxolimab in advanced cancers. Sequencing used immunoSEQ multiplex PCR; TCRdb keeps in-frame clones, though not all of them. The table lists 70,000 to 100,000 clones, 75% to 90% of them singletons. The material sequenced was CD4+ or CD8+ T cells sorted from blood, taken in a trial of the OX40 agonist ivuxolimab. The receptor set was obtained from an adult with an advanced solid tumor such as melanoma, head and neck, liver or kidney cancer.

This clone was seen just once. The chain uses TRBV7-2 and TRBJ2-5; D might be TRBD2 (6 bases). The tail of the sequence fits TRBJ2-7 better, so the J call may be wrong. Germline V lookup: CDR1 SGHTA, CDR2 FQGNSA. This CDR3 contains 14 residues. CDR3 in amino acids: CASSLAGTQYEQYF. The CDR3 DNA follows: TGTGCCAGCAGCTTAGCAGGGACTCAATACGAGCAGTACTTC.

In this sample, this clone turned up once. The V call is TRBV2, the J call TRBJ2-5; TRBD2 matches at 8 bases. Germline V gives CDR1 SNHLY, CDR2 FYNNEI. V was pared by 5 bases and J by 5 bases, with 13 bases of the junction left unmatched. The CDR3 spans 16 residues. In DNA, the CDR3 is TGTGCCAGCAGTAGGCTAGCGGGCCTGAAATGGGAGACCCAGTACTTC. As protein: CASSRLAGLKWETQYF.

The V and J genes are TRBV6-5 and TRBJ2-3; the D gene is possibly TRBD2 (5 bases). Between the trimmed V and J ends, which lost 2 bases and 4 bases, there was a span of 10 bases. Germline CDR1 is MNHEY and CDR2 is SVGAGI. The length of the CDR3 is 14 residues. In nucleotides, the CDR3 is TGTGCCAGCAGTTACGGGAGATTGGCAGATACGCAGTATTTT. Its protein product is CASSYGRLADTQYF.

The chain employs TRBV18 and TRBJ2-5, with D possibly being TRBD2 (6 bases). The V gene lost 4 bases and the J gene lost 1 base, with 13 bases spanning the gap. This CDR3 is built from 15 residues. Looked up from germline, CDR1 is KGHSH and CDR2 is LQKENI. In DNA, the CDR3 is TGTGCCAGCTCACTAGGCACTAGCCCCCAAGAGACCCAGTACTTC. As protein: CASSLGTSPQETQYF.

The chain recombines TRBV5-8 with TRBJ2-7; 8 nucleotides agree with TRBD1. CDR3 length: 14 residues. The germline V gene encodes CDR1 SGHTS and CDR2 YDEGEE. Trimming removed 4 bases from V and 1 base from J; junction bases left unmatched: 4. The CDR3 DNA follows: TGTGCCAGCAGCCGTCGACAGGGGTCCTACGAGCAGTACTTC. This encodes CASSRRQGSYEQYF.

The chain links TRBV10-3 to TRBJ1-1; D remains unclear. Germline V CDR1 and CDR2: ENHRY, SYGVKD. The CDR3 contains 15 residues. The ends were cut back, 2 bases at V and 0 bases at J, with 10 bases in the middle. The CDR3 here is CAISEPGRVNTEAFF. The CDR3 DNA is TGTGCCATCAGTGAGCCAGGACGGGTGAACACTGAAGCTTTCTTT.

The gene calls are TRBV7-2 and TRBJ1-4, with 11 bases matching TRBD1. The V gene's germline CDR1 is SGHTA and CDR2 FQGNSA. CDR3 length: 16 residues. Trimming cost V 7 bases and J 6 bases; bases outside gene matches: 10. Written as DNA, the CDR3 is TGTGCCAGCACCCCGGGACAGGGGGTCGCTGATGAAAAACTGTTTTTT. Its translation: CASTPGQGVADEKLFF. The complete variable domain, with remaining parts taken from reference TRBV7-2 and TRBJ1-4, reads GAGVSQSPSNKVTEKGKDVELRCDPISGHTALYWYRQSLGQGLEFLIYFQGNSAPDKSGLPSDRFSAERTGGSVSTLTIQRTQQEDSAVYLCASTPGQGVADEKLFFGSGTQLSVL.

The chain uses TRBV28 and TRBJ1-1, with unresolved D. From germline, CDR1 is MDHEN and CDR2 SYDVKM. The V and J ends lost 2 bases and 8 bases respectively, with 6 bases between them. This CDR3 region has 11 residues. DNA for the CDR3: TGTGCCAGCAGTTTACGTGGGGAAGCTTTCTTT. This gives the protein CASSLRGEAFF.

The genes are TRBV14 and TRBJ2-2; 9 positions match TRBD2. This CDR3 has 15 residues. Trimming removed 5 bases from V and 3 bases from J; junction bases left unmatched: 4. CDR1 and CDR2 (germline): SGHDN, FVKESK. CDR3 bases: TGTGCCAGCAGCGCCCTAGCGGGGTACACCGGGGAGCTGTTTTTT. The encoded protein is CASSALAGYTGELFF. Together with reference TRBV14 and TRBJ2-2, the CDR3 gives the full variable domain: EAGVTQFPSHSVIEKGQTVTLRCDPISGHDNLYWYRRVMGKEIKFLLHFVKESKQDESGMPNNRFLAERTGGTYSTLKVQPAELEDSGVYFCASSALAGYTGELFFGEGSRLTVL.

The gene calls are TRBV18 and TRBJ2-1, with TRBD2 identical over 8 bases. J gave up 8 bases and V 10 bases, and 13 bases lay outside the gene matches. Per germline, CDR1 KGHSH and CDR2 LQKENI. The CDR3 sequence is 14 residues long. The CDR3: CATAPSGRVYEQFF. CDR3 bases: TGTGCCACCGCGCCAAGCGGGAGAGTCTATGAGCAGTTCTTC.

This clone was detected once. This chain links TRBV5-1 with TRBJ2-1; 14 bases are a match to TRBD2. The CDR3 spans 15 residues. Germline CDR1 and CDR2: SGHRS and YFSETQ. V lost 3 bases to trimming and J lost 9 bases; unmatched junction nucleotides: 5. The CDR3 loop is CASSSGLAGVSEQFF. The CDR3 DNA sequence: TGCGCCAGCAGCTCGGGACTAGCGGGAGTCAGTGAGCAGTTCTTC.

This chain links TRBV18 with TRBJ2-3, with 9 bases aligning to TRBD1. CDR1 is KGHSH and CDR2 is LQKENI in the germline V gene. V lost 3 bases and J lost 4; bases outside the gene matches: 2. The CDR3 runs 14 residues. Here the CDR3 reads CASSPDRGPDTQYF. The CDR3 DNA reads as TGTGCCAGCTCACCGGACAGGGGCCCAGATACGCAGTATTTT.

This chain joins TRBV19 and TRBJ2-7, with no clear D. Between the trimmed V and J ends, which lost 5 bases and 1 base, there was a span of 9 bases. Germline assignment: CDR1 LNHDA and CDR2 SQIVND (reference sequence). The CDR3 contains 13 residues. CDR3 sequence: CASSPPSSYEQYF. The CDR3 DNA sequence: TGTGCCAGTAGTCCCCCCTCTTCCTACGAGCAGTACTTC.

This chain joins TRBV5-4 and TRBJ2-2, with TRBD1 matching 7 bases. This CDR3 contains 15 residues. Germline CDR1 SGHNT, CDR2 YYREEE (reference sequence). After removal of 1 base from V and 5 bases from J, the junction contained 5 bases not matched to a gene. CDR3 loop: CASSLNRGWTGELFF. The CDR3 region has the DNA TGTGCCAGCAGCTTGAACAGGGGATGGACCGGGGAGCTGTTTTTT.

The chain couples TRBV6-1 to TRBJ1-1, with D uncertain. CDR3 length: 16 residues. Germline V CDR1 and CDR2: MNHNS, SASEGT. V was trimmed by 3 bases and J by 1 base, leaving 15 bases between them. The CDR3 is CASSDWVGSSNTEAFF. For the CDR3, the DNA is TGTGCCAGCAGTGACTGGGTAGGGTCATCGAACACTGAAGCTTTCTTT.

A single count supports this clone. The rearrangement joins TRBV4-2 to TRBJ2-7; TRBD2 agrees at 14 bases. The trim removed 3 bases at V and 3 bases at J, leaving 4 bases unmatched. Germline V CDR1 and CDR2: LGHNA, YNFKEQ. CDR3 length equals 16 residues. As DNA, the CDR3 is TGTGCCAGCAGCCAGGGACTAGCGGGAGACCTCTACGAGCAGTACTTC. Amino acids: CASSQGLAGDLYEQYF.